This note documents a single T cell receptor (beta chain) sequence. From germline, CDR1 is SGHTA and CDR2 FQGTGA. V lost 2 bases to trimming and J lost 2 bases; unmatched junction nucleotides: 9. This CDR3 has 17 amino acids. This sample was taken from a study of blood T cell repertoires in COVID-19. The data were produced by immunoSEQ multiplex PCR, yet TCRdb's version contains in-frame clones alone and is incomplete. Here the sample spans 130,000 to 150,000 clones, roughly 84% being singletons. The specimen was PBMCs or T cells enriched from blood (not recorded which). The chain carries TRBV7-3 and TRBJ1-3, with 7 bases aligning to TRBD1. The TCR sequence derives from a woman between 45 and 65 years old who had been exposed to COVID-19. CDR3 region: CASSLGPPQGTGNTIYF. The CDR3 DNA sequence: TGTGCCAGCAGCTTAGGGCCCCCACAGGGGACTGGAAACACCATATATTTT. The variable domain in full, with the rest retrieved from reference TRBV7-3 and TRBJ1-3, is GAGVSQTPSNKVTEKGKYVELRCDPISGHTALYWYRQSLGQGPEFLIYFQGTGAADDSGLPNDRFFAVRPEGSVSTLKIQRTERGDSAVYLCASSLGPPQGTGNTIYFGEGSWLTVV.